The rows below give T cell receptor beta chains drawn from one sample of a study of OX40 agonist ivuxolimab in advanced cancers. The table came from immunoSEQ multiplex PCR; TCRdb's copy has only in-frame clones and leaves some out. The sample lists around 80,000 clones; roughly 87% were seen once. The specimen was CD4+ or CD8+ T cells sorted from blood, collected in a trial of the OX40 agonist ivuxolimab. These receptor sequences come from an adult with an advanced solid tumor such as melanoma, head and neck, liver or kidney cancer. Both conserved end residues are part of each CDR3. A D gene is named only where the DNA matches it firmly. Where a row states a size, it is once, few, many or the class of an expanded clone; other rows omit it.

TRBV6-6	once	TRBJ1-5	.	TGTGCCAGCAGCCCTGCGGGAAGCAATCAGCCCCAGCATTTT	CASSPAGSNQPQHF
TRBV30	.	TRBJ1-2	.	TGTGCCTGGAGTGCTGGGGTTATTCCCTATGGCTACACCTTC	CAWSAGVIPYGYTF
TRBV19	.	TRBJ2-2	TRBD2	TGTGCCAGTAGTATCGGGACTAGCGTAAACACCGGGGAGCTGTTTTTT	CASSIGTSVNTGELFF
TRBV5-1	.	TRBJ1-2	.	TGCGCCAGCAGCTTGGATCGGGGCTATGGCTACACCTTC	CASSLDRGYGYTF
TRBV7-8	.	TRBJ2-3	.	TGTGCCAGTTCGAGCCAGGGGACAGATACGCAGTATTTT	CASSSQGTDTQYF
TRBV6-6	.	TRBJ2-7	TRBD2	TGTGCCAGCAAAACCGACGGCGGGGGTACCTACGAGCAGTACTTC	CASKTDGGGTYEQYF
TRBV6-1	.	TRBJ1-1	.	TGTGCCAGCAGTGGGTATAACACTGAAGCTTTCTTT	CASSGYNTEAFF
TRBV5-1	.	TRBJ2-7	TRBD1	TGCGCCAGCAGCTTGACAGGGGTCGAGCAGTACTTC	CASSLTGVEQYF
TRBV19	few	TRBJ2-7	TRBD1	TGTGCCAGTAGTAGACAAGGGACAGTTACCTACGAGCAGTACTTC	CASSRQGTVTYEQYF
TRBV19	.	TRBJ2-5	TRBD1	TGTGCCAGTAGTATAGAGGGACAGGGCGAGACCCAGTACTTC	CASSIEGQGETQYF
TRBV5-6	.	TRBJ1-3	TRBD1	TGTGCCAGCAGCTTGTGGACAGGCCCTGGAAACACCATATATTTT	CASSLWTGPGNTIYF
TRBV5-4	once	TRBJ1-1	TRBD1	TGTGCCAGCAGTTCCGGGACAGGGAGGACTGAAGCTTTCTTT	CASSSGTGRTEAFF
TRBV6-1	.	TRBJ1-5	.	TGTGCCAGCAGTGTAGGGGGACTGAATCAGCCCCAGCATTTT	CASSVGGLNQPQHF
TRBV6-6	few	TRBJ1-5	.	TGTGCCAGCAAGCGGGGCAATCAGCCCCAGCATTTT	CASKRGNQPQHF
TRBV19	once	TRBJ2-7	TRBD2	TGTGCCAGTAGCACCGGGACTAGTAATTCCTACGAGCAGTACTTC	CASSTGTSNSYEQYF
TRBV15	.	TRBJ2-7	.	TGTGCCACCAGCAGAGTTACCGGGACTCACTACGAGCAGTACTTC	CATSRVTGTHYEQYF
TRBV5-1	.	TRBJ1-2	.	TGCGCCAGCAGCTTGGGATTGACAGCCTATGGCTACACCTTC	CASSLGLTAYGYTF
TRBV5-4	.	TRBJ2-5	TRBD2	TGTGCCAGCAGCGAAAGAAGGACTAGCGGGGGCCAAGAGACCCAGTACTTC	CASSERRTSGGQETQYF
TRBV5-1	once	TRBJ2-7	.	TGCGCCAGCAGCTTGGGTGTCGGGACCTACTCCTACGAGCAGTACTTC	CASSLGVGTYSYEQYF
TRBV28	.	TRBJ2-1	TRBD1	TGTGCCAGCAGTTTTCTGGGACAGGGGGCTTCCTACAATGAGCAGTTCTTC	CASSFLGQGASYNEQFF
TRBV6-1	.	TRBJ1-2	TRBD1	TGTGCCAGCAACAGGGGAAATGGCTATGGCTACACCTTC	CASNRGNGYGYTF
TRBV28	.	TRBJ2-1	TRBD1	TGTGCCAGCAGTTTAGTACAGGGGGGCTACAATGAGCAGTTCTTC	CASSLVQGGYNEQFF
TRBV2	.	TRBJ1-1	TRBD1	TGTGCCAGCAGCCCCGACAGGGGCGCTTTCTTT	CASSPDRGAFF
TRBV19	.	TRBJ2-3	TRBD1	TGTGCCAGTAGTGGCCGGACAGGGACGGGAACAGATACGCAGTATTTT	CASSGRTGTGTDTQYF
TRBV14	.	TRBJ2-7	.	TGTGCCAGCAGCCAAGTATTCTACGAGCAGTACTTC	CASSQVFYEQYF
TRBV5-4	.	TRBJ2-1	.	TGTGCCAGCAGCTTGAAGGGGCCACACAATGAGCAGTTCTTC	CASSLKGPHNEQFF
TRBV11-2	.	TRBJ2-1	TRBD2	TGTGCCAGCAGCTTCCCCCTGCGGGGGAGAGTGTCCTACAATGAGCAGTTCTTC	CASSFPLRGRVSYNEQFF
TRBV11-3	.	TRBJ2-5	TRBD1	TGTGCCAGCAGCCCGCCAGGGCAGGGGGCGCGTCTACACCGCCAATGGACCCAGTACTTC	CASSPPGQGARLHRQWTQYF
TRBV15	.	TRBJ2-2	.	TGTGCCACCAGCAGCCTTGGATCAGTAAGGAACACCGGGGAGCTGTTTTTT	CATSSLGSVRNTGELFF
TRBV7-9	once	TRBJ2-5	TRBD2	TGTGCCAGCAGCGACCCGACTAGCGGGTTCCAAGAGACCCAGTACTTC	CASSDPTSGFQETQYF
TRBV21-1	.	TRBJ1-3	.	TGTGCCAGCAGCAGACAGACAGGGGGTAGATTCGCTGGAAACACCATATATTTT	CASSRQTGGRFAGNTIYF
TRBV10-3	.	TRBJ2-5	.	TGTGCCATCACCAGGGGAGGGACAGAACAAGAGACCCAGTACTTC	CAITRGGTEQETQYF
TRBV5-6	.	TRBJ2-2	TRBD1	TGTGCCAGCAGCCTGGGGACAGGGTTGGCCGGGGAGCTGTTTTTT	CASSLGTGLAGELFF
TRBV19	once	TRBJ2-5	.	TGTGCCAGTAGTATGGCAGGGAGGGAGACCCAGTACTTC	CASSMAGRETQYF
TRBV18	.	TRBJ1-1	.	TGTGCCAGCTCACCACCGATCGTGTTGGGGGAATTGGCTGAAGCTTTCTTT	CASSPPIVLGELAEAFF
TRBV10-3	.	TRBJ2-3	.	TGTGCCATCAGTGAGAGGGTGGTAACCCCAGATACGCAGTATTTT	CAISERVVTPDTQYF
TRBV28	.	TRBJ2-7	TRBD2	TGTGCCAGCAGTTTTAGGGTAATAGTCAGCGGGAGGGTGTCCTACGAGCAGTACTTC	CASSFRVIVSGRVSYEQYF
TRBV2	.	TRBJ2-3	.	TGTGCCAGCAGCTCAGACCTAGCTAGCACAGATACGCAGTATTTT	CASSSDLASTDTQYF
TRBV27	few	TRBJ2-7	TRBD2	TGTGCCAGCAGTTCTAGCGGGATCGAGCAGTACTTC	CASSSSGIEQYF
TRBV11-3	once	TRBJ2-1	TRBD1	TGTGCCAGCAGCCGCGCCGGGACAGCACTCAATGAGCAGTTCTTC	CASSRAGTALNEQFF